The clone carrying this T cell receptor beta chain was recorded many times. Antigen specificity is unknown. These data originate in a study of Graves' ophthalmopathy and Graves' hyperthyroidism. On the study more broadly: There was a collection of peripheral blood at initial diagnosis, before any treatment.

Transcripts of RNA were the source for amplifying TCR beta CDR3 regions. HTBI primers were used in a first-round RT-PCR, which preceded a second-round multiplex PCR. TCRdb recomputed calls from the multiplex PCR reads with MiXCR, one row per CDR3 protein. The table records approximately 330,000 distinct CDR3 sequences, 15% to 20% of them present only once. Moderate-to-severe activity, CAS ≥3, NOSPECS ≥4 and a duration under 3 months were seen in donors with ophthalmopathy. Findings of the study overall: Discriminating ophthalmopathy from stable hyperthyroidism, a 13-signature model attained a sensitivity of under 90% and a specificity of just under 84%. Blood also harbored most expanded thyroid clonotypes above 0.001 frequency.

The ends were cut back, 4 bases at V and 9 bases at J, with 16 bases in the middle. The CDR3 length is 15 residues. Per germline, CDR1 SGHTA and CDR2 FQGNSA. V and J are TRBV7-2 and TRBJ1-6; no clear D. This receptor was taken from an adult man with Graves' ophthalmopathy. The sequencing sample was made of peripheral blood. CDR3 amino acids: CASSSDIIAGSPLHF. The CDR3 nucleotides are TGTGCCAGCAGCTCAGACATAATTGCGGGTTCACCCCTCCACTTT.